This TCR beta chain was documented in a study of T cells in Graves' hyperthyroidism and ophthalmopathy. About the study: The initial diagnosis was the point when peripheral blood was collected, ahead of any treatment.

Cells are PBMCs isolated from roughly 9.2 ml of fresh blood. RNA transcripts provided the source from which TCR beta CDR3 regions were amplified. Primed by the HTBI set, a first-round RT-PCR was run on the TCR CDR3. MiXCR was run by TCRdb on the multiplex PCR reads, yielding one entry per CDR3 protein. The data hold approximately 740,000 distinct CDR3 sequences, with around 15% observed a single time. General observations from the study: Most thyroid clonotypes expanded above 0.001 were also detected in blood.

In regard to this clonotype: Its antigen remains unknown.

Trimming at V came to 6 bases and at J to 5 bases, leaving 11 bases not matched to a gene. This CDR3 comprises 14 residues. CDR1 SQVTM and CDR2 ANQGSEA come from the germline V gene. The sample was blood. This chain uses TRBV29-1 with TRBJ2-5; 8 bases match TRBD2. This clonotype originated in a woman in her late teens or twenties with Graves' hyperthyroidism. The CDR3 spells CSVKAGARGETQYF. The CDR3 coding sequence is TGCAGCGTCAAAGCGGGGGCGAGGGGGGAGACCCAGTACTTC.